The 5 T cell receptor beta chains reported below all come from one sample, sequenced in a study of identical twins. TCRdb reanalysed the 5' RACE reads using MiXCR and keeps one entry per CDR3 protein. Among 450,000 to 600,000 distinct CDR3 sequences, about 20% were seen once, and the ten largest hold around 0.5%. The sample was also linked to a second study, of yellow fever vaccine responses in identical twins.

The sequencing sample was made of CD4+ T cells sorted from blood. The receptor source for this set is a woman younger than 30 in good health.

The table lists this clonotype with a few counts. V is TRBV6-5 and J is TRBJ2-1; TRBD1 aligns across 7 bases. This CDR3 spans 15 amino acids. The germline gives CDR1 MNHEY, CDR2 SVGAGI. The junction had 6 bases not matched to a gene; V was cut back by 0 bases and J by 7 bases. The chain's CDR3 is CASSYSSTGTNEQFF. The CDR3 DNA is TGTGCCAGCAGTTACTCATCGACAGGGACGAATGAGCAGTTCTTC.

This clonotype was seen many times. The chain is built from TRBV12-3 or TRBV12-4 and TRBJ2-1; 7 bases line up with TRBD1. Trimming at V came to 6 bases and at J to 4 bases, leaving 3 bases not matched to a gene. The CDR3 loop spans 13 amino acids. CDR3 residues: CASSRDSYNEQFF. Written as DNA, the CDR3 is TGTGCCAGCAGCCGGGACAGTTACAATGAGCAGTTCTTC.

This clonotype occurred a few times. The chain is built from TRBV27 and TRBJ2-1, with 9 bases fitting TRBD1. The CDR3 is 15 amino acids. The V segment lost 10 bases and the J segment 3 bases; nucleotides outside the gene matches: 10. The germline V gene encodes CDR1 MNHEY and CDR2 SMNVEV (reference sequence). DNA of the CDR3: TGTGCCACCATGCGAGGGACAGGGTTCTACAATGAGCAGTTCTTC. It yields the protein CATMRGTGFYNEQFF.

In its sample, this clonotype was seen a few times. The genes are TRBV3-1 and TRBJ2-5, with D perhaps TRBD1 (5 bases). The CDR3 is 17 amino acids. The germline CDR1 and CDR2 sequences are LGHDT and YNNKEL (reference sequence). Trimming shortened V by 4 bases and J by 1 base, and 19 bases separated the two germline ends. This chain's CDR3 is CASSRKGVGGPQETQYF. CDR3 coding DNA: TGTGCCAGCAGCCGCAAAGGGGTAGGCGGACCCCAAGAGACCCAGTACTTC.

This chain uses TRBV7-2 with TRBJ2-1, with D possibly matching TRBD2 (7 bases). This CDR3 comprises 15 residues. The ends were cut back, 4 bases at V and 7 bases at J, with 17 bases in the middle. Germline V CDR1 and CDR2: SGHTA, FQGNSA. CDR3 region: CASSYDGGPFNEQFF. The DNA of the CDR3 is TGTGCCAGCAGCTACGACGGGGGGCCCTTTAATGAGCAGTTCTTC.